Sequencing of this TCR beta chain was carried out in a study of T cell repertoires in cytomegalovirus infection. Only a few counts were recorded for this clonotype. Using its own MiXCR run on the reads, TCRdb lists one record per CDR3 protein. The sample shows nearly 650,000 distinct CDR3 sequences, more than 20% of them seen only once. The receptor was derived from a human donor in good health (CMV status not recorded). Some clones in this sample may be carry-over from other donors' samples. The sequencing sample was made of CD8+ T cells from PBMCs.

The CDR3 coding sequence is TGTGCCAGCAGCCTCAGGACAGGAGGCCGACGAGAACTGTTTTTT. Encoded protein: CASSLRTGGRRELFF. The chain has TRBV13 and TRBJ1-4, with 7 nucleotides matching TRBD1. The CDR3 runs 15 residues. Looked up from germline, CDR1 is PRHDT and CDR2 is FYEKMQ (reference sequence). V dropped 5 bases and J dropped 12; count of bases not matched to a gene: 15.